The 26 T cell receptor beta chains given below trace back to one sample, sequenced in a study of T cells in Graves' hyperthyroidism and ophthalmopathy (dated by TCRdb to between 2017 and 2020). The library was obtained by multiplex PCR. Data came from an Illumina HiSeq 2000. The TCR beta CDR3 regions were amplified from RNA transcripts. The first round of RT-PCR for the TCR CDR3 was performed with the HTBI primer set and the Qiagen OneStep RT-PCR kit. The public sequencing data were trimmed at Q25 with fastp and processed into clonotypes with MiXCR by TCRdb, which kept only in-frame beta chains. Each entry merges the rows of one CDR3 protein and shows their most common DNA and genes. The sample includes approximately 400,000 distinct CDR3 sequences, with approximately 13% observed a single time. The ten largest make up less than 25% of the sample. The specimen was blood. The receptors were gathered from a man aged 30 to 39 with Graves' hyperthyroidism that later progressed to Graves' ophthalmopathy.

In this sample, this clonotype turned up many times. The rearrangement joins TRBV27 to TRBJ2-7; perhaps TRBD1 as D (7 bases). This CDR3 contains 14 residues. V was trimmed by 5 bases and J by 4 bases, leaving 15 bases between them. CDR1 and CDR2 from the germline V gene are MNHEY and SMNVEV (reference sequence). CDR3 coding DNA: TGTGCCAGCAGTACAAGACAGGGAGGATACGAGCAGTACTTC. Encoded protein: CASSTRQGGYEQYF.

This clonotype was counted many times. The CDR3 sequence is CAINLGKSTDTQYF. The DNA for the CDR3 is TGTGCCATCAACTTAGGAAAGAGCACAGATACGCAGTATTTT. The chain couples TRBV10-3 to TRBJ2-3; D is ambiguous. The CDR3 runs to 14 residues. Trimming pared 7 bases from V and 0 bases from J, leaving 11 bases between. The germline CDR1 and CDR2 sequences are ENHRY and SYGVKD.

This clonotype was observed a few times. This rearrangement joins TRBV10-1 to TRBJ1-5; no firm D call. Trimming left V 3 bases short and J 5 bases short, with 5 bases between. This CDR3 has 12 amino acids. The germline V gene encodes CDR1 WNHNN and CDR2 SYGVQD (reference sequence). The CDR3 sequence: CASSDGYQPQHF. As DNA, the CDR3 is TGCGCCAGCAGTGATGGGTATCAGCCCCAGCATTTT.

This clonotype was picked up a small number of times. The chain employs TRBV7-9 and TRBJ1-6; no clear D gene. This CDR3 has 12 amino acids. CDR1 is SEHNR and CDR2 is FQNEAQ in the germline V gene (reference sequence). Trimming took off 7 bases at V and 7 bases at J, with 8 bases between the two ends. The CDR3 loop reads CASNIQNSPLHF. The CDR3 DNA follows: TGTGCCAGCAACATACAGAATTCACCCCTCCACTTT. Together with reference TRBV7-9 and TRBJ1-6, the CDR3 gives the full variable domain: DTGVSQNPRHKITKRGQNVTFRCDPISEHNRLYWYRQTLGQGPEFLTYFQNEAQLEKSRLLSDRFSAERPKGSFSTLEIQRTEQGDSAMYLCASNIQNSPLHFGNGTRLTVT.

This clonotype appeared a few times. The rearrangement links TRBV5-5 to TRBJ2-5; TRBD1 matches 11 bases. Germline V CDR1 and CDR2: SGHKS, YYEKEE (reference sequence). V dropped 4 bases and J dropped 4; count of bases not matched to a gene: 6. The CDR3 runs to 15 residues. The CDR3 spells CASSQGQGARETQYF. In DNA, the CDR3 is TGTGCCAGCAGCCAAGGACAGGGGGCGCGAGAGACCCAGTACTTC.

The rearrangement links TRBV27 to TRBJ2-7; the D is unclear. CDR1 is MNHEY and CDR2 is SMNVEV in the germline V gene (reference sequence). This CDR3 region has 13 residues. V gave up 3 bases and J gave up 7 bases, with 13 bases separating them. The CDR3 loop is CASSLGRSEEQYF. The CDR3 DNA is TGTGCCAGCAGTTTGGGCAGGAGTGAGGAGCAGTACTTC.

The V gene is TRBV15, the J gene TRBJ1-5; no firm D call. The CDR3 consists of 15 residues. Trimming left V 0 bases short and J 2 bases short, with 8 bases between. From germline, CDR1 is LNHNV and CDR2 YYDKDF (reference sequence). The CDR3 DNA reads as TGTGCCACCAGCAGAGAGCTAGCGGGCAATCAGCCCCAGCATTTT. It yields the protein CATSRELAGNQPQHF.

This clonotype was recorded many times. The chain is built from TRBV20-1 and TRBJ1-6; 7 bases match TRBD1. CDR1 DFQATT and CDR2 SNEGSKA come from the germline V gene (reference sequence). Trimming took 3 bases from V and 11 from J; bases not matched to a gene: 4. The CDR3 consists of 12 residues. CDR3 bases: TGCAGTGCTAGGCCACAGGGGCCACCCCTCCACTTT. Encoded protein: CSARPQGPPLHF.

J is TRBJ2-3 and V is TRBV7-6, with TRBD2 identical over 12 bases. This CDR3 comprises 20 residues. The germline V gene has CDR1 SGHVS and CDR2 FNYEAQ. V lost 5 bases and J lost 1; bases outside the gene matches: 16. The CDR3 nucleotides are TGTGCCAGCAGCACCCTTATTTTGGCTAGCGGGGGGGCCCGCACAGATACGCAGTATTTT. This translates into CASSTLILASGGARTDTQYF.

The chain combines TRBV7-2 with TRBJ1-5; 7 bases align to TRBD1. Per the germline V gene, CDR1 is SGHTA and CDR2 is FQGNSA. The CDR3 length is 19 residues. Losses at the gene ends were 2 bases for V and 0 bases for J; bases not matched to a gene: 13. The CDR3 DNA sequence: TGTGCCAGCAGCTTATACTTCATACAGGGGAGCTATAGCAATCAGCCCCAGCATTTT. It is translated as CASSLYFIQGSYSNQPQHF.

V usage is TRBV18 and J usage is TRBJ1-1; unclear D gene. The germline V gene has CDR1 KGHSH and CDR2 LQKENI. The V end was cut by 0 bases, the J end by 0 bases, with 8 bases between. The CDR3 loop spans 15 amino acids. The DNA of the CDR3 is TGTGCCAGCTCACCACCACCAGCCTTGAACACTGAAGCTTTCTTT. Residues: CASSPPPALNTEAFF.

The chain links TRBV5-1 to TRBJ2-7; 7 bases align to TRBD1. The CDR3 is 17 amino acids. Germline V gene sequence: CDR1 SGHRS, CDR2 YFSETQ. V shed 1 base and J 2 bases; nucleotides not matched to a gene: 12. CDR3 bases: TGCGCCAGCAGCTTGAAGGAACAGGGGAATATTCCCTACGAGCAGTACTTC. It is translated as CASSLKEQGNIPYEQYF.

In this sample, this clonotype turned up many times. This chain uses TRBV2 with TRBJ1-2, with 8 bases that match TRBD1. With V trimmed by 1 base and J by 8 bases, 6 bases remained unmatched. Per germline, CDR1 SNHLY and CDR2 FYNNEI. The CDR3 spans 14 residues. Here the CDR3 DNA reads TGTGCCAGCAGTGAAGTTTCCAGGGGGCGCGGCTACACCTTC. Protein product: CASSEVSRGRGYTF.

The gene calls are TRBV6-5 and TRBJ2-7; 8 nucleotides line up with TRBD1. The CDR3 has 14 amino acids. Losses at the gene ends were 5 bases for V and 6 bases for J; bases not matched to a gene: 9. Germline-derived CDR1 and CDR2 are MNHEY and SVGAGI. CDR3 coding DNA: TGTGCCAGCAGTATATCGACAGGGGTGGGCGAGCAGTACTTC. Translating it yields CASSISTGVGEQYF.

In this sample, this clonotype turned up many times. V usage is TRBV7-9 and J usage is TRBJ2-5, with 9 positions matching TRBD1. The germline CDR1 and CDR2 sequences are SEHNR and FQNEAQ (reference sequence). V trimming: 0 bases; J trimming: 2 bases; junction bases outside the gene matches: 7. The CDR3 covers 17 residues. The CDR3: CASSLAKRTGEQETQYF. CDR3 nucleotide sequence: TGTGCCAGCAGCTTAGCGAAAAGGACAGGGGAACAAGAGACCCAGTACTTC.

This clonotype was seen repeatedly, ten times or more. The chain employs TRBV28 and TRBJ2-1; tentative D call: TRBD1 (5 bases). Germline lookup yields CDR1 MDHEN and CDR2 SYDVKM. Trimming cost V 6 bases and J 0 bases, with 9 bases left between them. The CDR3 extends over 14 amino acids. The DNA of the CDR3 is TGTGCCAGCAGCCCCGACAGCTCCTACAATGAGCAGTTCTTC. This gives the protein CASSPDSSYNEQFF.

The chain joins TRBV24-1 to TRBJ1-2, with 12 bases aligning to TRBD1. This CDR3 contains 14 residues. Per germline, CDR1 KGHDR and CDR2 SFDVKD. With V trimmed by 4 bases and J by 14 bases, 10 bases remained unmatched. As DNA, the CDR3 is TGTGCCACCAGTGAACCGGGACAGGGGGCCAGGAAGACCTTC. It is translated as CATSEPGQGARKTF.

This clonotype occurred many times. The chain employs TRBV18 and TRBJ1-5, with 7 nucleotides matching TRBD1. The CDR3 spans 16 residues. V was pared by 4 bases and J by 3 bases, with 9 bases of the junction left unmatched. Germline CDR1 is KGHSH and CDR2 is LQKENI. CDR3 in DNA: TGTGCCAGCTCACTATTACAGGGGACTCCCAATCAGCCCCAGCATTTT. Its protein is CASSLLQGTPNQPQHF.

This clonotype was seen many times. This chain connects TRBV2 to TRBJ1-3; D unresolved. V shed 3 bases and J shed 1 base, with 10 bases lying between them. The CDR3 runs to 15 residues. The germline V gene encodes CDR1 SNHLY and CDR2 FYNNEI. CDR3 sequence reads: CASSDSAGSGNTIYF. The DNA for the CDR3 is TGTGCCAGCAGTGATTCAGCGGGTTCTGGAAACACCATATATTTT. The full variable domain, in which reference TRBV2 and TRBJ1-3 provide the parts outside the CDR3, is EPEVTQTPSHQVTQMGQEVILRCVPISNHLYFYWYRQILGQKVEFLVSFYNNEISEKSEIFDDQFSVERPDGSNFTLKIRSTKLEDSAMYFCASSDSAGSGNTIYFGEGSWLTVV.

There are many counts of this clonotype. The gene calls are TRBV28 and TRBJ1-1; D is uncertain. The CDR3 has 13 residues. V dropped 3 bases and J dropped 3 bases, with 8 bases sitting between them. Germline CDR1 MDHEN, CDR2 SYDVKM. The CDR3 loop reads CASSFGLYTEAFF. In nucleotides, the CDR3 is TGTGCCAGCAGTTTTGGGTTGTACACTGAAGCTTTCTTT.

This clonotype was counted many times. The rearrangement joins TRBV29-1 to TRBJ1-1; no definite D call. The CDR3 has 13 residues. V lost 5 bases and J 0 bases, leaving 10 bases between the germline ends. CDR1 and CDR2 from the germline V gene are SQVTM and ANQGSEA. The CDR3 sequence is CSVRAEMNTEAFF. The CDR3 nucleotides read TGCAGCGTTAGGGCCGAGATGAACACTGAAGCTTTCTTT.

This chain connects TRBV4-1 to TRBJ1-5, with a tentative D call TRBD1 (6 bases). The CDR3 has 15 amino acids. Germline CDR1 is MGHRA and CDR2 is YSYEKL. The germline V and J ends were trimmed by 5 bases and 5 bases, with 16 bases remaining between them. Here the CDR3 DNA reads TGCGCCAGCAGCTACCAACAGGGCACCCATCAGCCCCAGCATTTT. This gives the protein CASSYQQGTHQPQHF.

There are many counts of this clonotype. The V and J genes are TRBV11-2 and TRBJ1-1; 9 nucleotides line up with TRBD1. Per the germline V gene, CDR1 is SGHAT and CDR2 is FQNNGV. CDR3 length: 18 amino acids. After removal of 1 base from V and 3 bases from J, the junction contained 12 bases not matched to a gene. This chain's CDR3 is CASSLGRGTGRSDTEAFF. The DNA of the CDR3 is TGTGCCAGCAGCTTAGGGCGAGGGACAGGGCGTAGCGACACTGAAGCTTTCTTT.

The V call is TRBV5-4, the J call TRBJ2-1; D might be TRBD1 (6 bases). Trimming pared 0 bases from V and 8 bases from J, leaving 15 bases between. This CDR3 comprises 15 residues. Per germline, CDR1 SGHNT and CDR2 YYREEE (reference sequence). As DNA, the CDR3 is TGTGCCAGCAGCTTGGGCGTCCGCAGGGGACATGAGCAGTTCTTC. As protein: CASSLGVRRGHEQFF.

The V and J genes are TRBV11-2 and TRBJ1-6, with unresolved D. This CDR3 region has 16 residues. Deletions cut 0 bases from V and 7 bases from J, with 13 bases between. Germline assignment: CDR1 SGHAT and CDR2 FQNNGV. This CDR3 reads CASSLETRERNSPLHF. DNA of the CDR3: TGTGCCAGCAGCTTAGAGACGCGGGAAAGGAATTCACCCCTCCACTTT.

The chain has TRBV4-1 and TRBJ1-2; D is undetermined. The germline gives CDR1 MGHRA, CDR2 YSYEKL. The CDR3 runs 17 residues. Trimming stripped 1 base from V and 2 bases from J, with 17 bases between. The CDR3 bases are TGCGCCAGCAGCCAAGCTTGGCAGGAAATGGCAAACTATGGCTACACCTTC. It translates to CASSQAWQEMANYGYTF.